The entry that follows covers one T cell receptor (beta chain) sequence. This sample stems from a study of blood T cell repertoires in COVID-19. Study-wide context: The study drew acute and convalescent COVID-19 samples from the United States, Italy and Spain. PBMCs, B-cell-depleted T cells, or T cells were the source of the cDNA or gDNA that made up the material.

The CDR3 sequence is 15 residues long. J gave up 5 bases and V 4 bases, and 7 bases lay outside the gene matches. CDR1 LNHDA and CDR2 SQIVND come from the germline V gene (reference sequence). Original handling: Using reference gene primer amplification, nucleated cell counts were estimated. Assay: immunoSEQ multiplex PCR; the TCRdb copy retains only in-frame clones and omits some. The D gene and trimming were derived from the DNA, and the V and J assignments and clone size from that table. The data hold about 120,000 clones, with approximately 84% observed a single time. This receptor was taken from a man between 70 and 80 years old with active or convalescent COVID-19. The gene calls are TRBV19 and TRBJ2-2; 7 bases are a match to TRBD1. Sequencing input: peripheral blood. The CDR3 loop reads CASSTRQGFTGELFF. CDR3 nucleotides: TGTGCCAGTAGTACCAGACAGGGTTTTACCGGGGAGCTGTTTTTT.